Presented here are 16 T cell receptor beta chains from one specimen sequenced in a study of human T cells and chemical hapten exposure. TCRdb fed the 5' RACE reads into MiXCR, producing one record per CDR3 protein. The sample contains about 81,000 distinct CDR3 sequences, approximately 8% of which appear only once. Unfractionated whole blood yielded the extracted total RNA. Receptors originate from a male donor in good health.

The V call is TRBV6-6, the J call TRBJ2-7, with D perhaps TRBD1 (5 bases). V gave up 2 bases and J gave up 6 bases, with 20 bases separating them. Per germline, CDR1 MNHNY and CDR2 SVGAGI (reference sequence). This CDR3 comprises 16 residues. The CDR3 DNA reads as TGTGCCAGCAGTTACCTAACACCGCAGGGTCTTCGCGAGCAGTACTTC. It encodes CASSYLTPQGLREQYF.

This clonotype was counted between two and nine times. The chain recombines TRBV14 with TRBJ2-6, with D perhaps given as TRBD1 or TRBD2 (5 bases each). The V end was cut by 4 bases, the J end by 3 bases, with 19 bases between. Per germline, CDR1 SGHDN and CDR2 FVKESK. The CDR3 loop spans 18 amino acids. CDR3 loop: CASSPGTYGTGGANVLTF. Written as DNA, the CDR3 is TGTGCCAGCAGCCCCGGGACCTACGGTACCGGTGGGGCCAACGTCCTGACTTTC.

This clonotype has a handful of counts. This chain connects TRBV29-1 to TRBJ2-2; no clear D. The CDR3 consists of 17 residues. Trimming left V 3 bases short and J 1 base short, with 18 bases between. Germline lookup yields CDR1 SQVTM and CDR2 ANQGSEA. CDR3 residues: CSVDGSEREGNTGELFF. The CDR3, as DNA: TGCAGCGTTGATGGAAGTGAACGAGAAGGGAACACCGGGGAGCTGTTTTTT.

In its sample, this clonotype was seen many times. V usage is TRBV10-2 and J usage is TRBJ2-7; 8 bases are shared with TRBD1. This CDR3 is built from 11 residues. CDR1 is WSHSY, CDR2 SAAADI, per germline. Trimming removed 8 bases from V and 5 bases from J; junction bases left unmatched: 2. The CDR3 is CASGQGDEQYF. The CDR3 nucleotides read TGCGCCAGCGGACAGGGTGACGAGCAGTACTTC.

The rearrangement joins TRBV6-6 to TRBJ2-1, with TRBD1 matching 7 bases. Germline CDR1 reads MNHNY; CDR2 reads SVGAGI (reference sequence). After removal of 5 bases from V and 8 bases from J, the junction contained 9 bases not matched to a gene. The CDR3 is 14 residues long. CDR3 in DNA: TGTGCCAGCAGTCCGGACAGGAAGCAGCATGAGCAGTTCTTC. Its protein product is CASSPDRKQHEQFF.

This clonotype showed up many times. The chain uses TRBV20-1 and TRBJ1-3; D is uncertain. V dropped 3 bases and J dropped 8 bases, with 14 bases sitting between them. The length of the CDR3 is 13 residues. CDR1 is DFQATT, CDR2 SNEGSKA, per germline (reference sequence). CDR3 sequence reads: CSASKGKADTIYF. Written as DNA, the CDR3 is TGCAGTGCTAGCAAAGGGAAGGCGGACACCATATATTTT.

This clonotype has more than one count but fewer than ten. J is TRBJ2-2 and V is TRBV27; TRBD2 agrees at 8 bases. From germline, CDR1 is MNHEY and CDR2 SMNVEV (reference sequence). The CDR3 runs to 15 residues. Losses at the gene ends were 11 bases for V and 3 bases for J; bases not matched to a gene: 11. The CDR3 nucleotides are TGTGCCCGCCAACCCGGGACTAGAGACACCGGGGAGCTGTTTTTT. This translates into CARQPGTRDTGELFF.

This clonotype was observed a few times. This chain links TRBV12-3 or TRBV12-4 with TRBJ1-2; 8 nucleotides match TRBD1. J was trimmed by 4 bases and V by 2 bases; bases with no gene match: 6. The CDR3 is 15 amino acids. In DNA form, the CDR3 reads TGTGCCAGCAGTTTAAATCAGGGGGCTGGCTATGGCTACACCTTC. Encoded protein: CASSLNQGAGYGYTF.

V usage is TRBV7-8 and J usage is TRBJ1-1, with TRBD1 matching 7 bases. V was pared by 5 bases and J by 0 bases, with 6 bases of the junction left unmatched. The germline V gene has CDR1 SGHVS and CDR2 FQNEAQ. This CDR3 contains 15 residues. CDR3 DNA sequence: TGTGCCAGCAGCGCCCGACAGGGCATGAACACTGAAGCTTTCTTT. It specifies CASSARQGMNTEAFF. Supplemented by reference TRBV7-8 and TRBJ1-1, the full variable domain reads GAGVSQSPRYKVAKRGQDVALRCDPISGHVSLFWYQQALGQGPEFLTYFQNEAQLDKSGLPSDRFFAERPEGSVSTLKIQRTQQEDSAVYLCASSARQGMNTEAFFGQGTRLTVV.

This rearrangement joins TRBV12-3 or TRBV12-4 to TRBJ1-1, with 8 bases fitting TRBD1. CDR3 length equals 13 residues. The V gene end was trimmed by 1 base and the J gene end by 6 bases; junction bases not matched to a gene: 1. The CDR3 reads CASSLEQGAEAFF. CDR3 sequence (DNA): TGTGCCAGCAGTTTAGAACAGGGGGCTGAAGCTTTCTTT.

This clonotype appeared a few times. The J gene is TRBJ1-1, the V gene TRBV20-1; tentatively, D is TRBD1 (5 bases). Germline CDR1 is DFQATT and CDR2 is SNEGSKA (reference sequence). V was pared by 2 bases and J by 7 bases, with 8 bases between. The CDR3 sequence is 11 residues long. The CDR3 loop reads CSARPDSEAFF. CDR3 bases: TGCAGTGCTAGACCCGACAGTGAAGCTTTCTTT.

This clonotype was seen only a few times. The chain uses TRBV10-3 and TRBJ2-2; TRBD1 is a possible D gene (6 bases). The CDR3 contains 16 residues. Looked up from germline, CDR1 is ENHRY and CDR2 is SYGVKD. The V end lost 11 bases, the J end lost 2 bases, and 21 bases lay between the germline ends. CDR3 bases: TGTGCCGTTCAGGGGAGTCCGGGATCTAACACCGGGGAGCTGTTTTTT. Translated, it gives CAVQGSPGSNTGELFF.

V is TRBV4-2 and J is TRBJ2-1; unclear D gene. The CDR3 length is 15 residues. V was clipped by 5 bases and J by 1 base, with 12 bases between them. Per germline, CDR1 LGHNA and CDR2 YNFKEQ. This chain's CDR3 is CASSYRLASYNEQFF. Written as DNA, the CDR3 is TGTGCCAGCAGCTACAGACTGGCTTCCTACAATGAGCAGTTCTTC.

Judged by abundance, this clonotype is medium-sized. This rearrangement joins TRBV6-4 to TRBJ2-1; 11 bases align to TRBD1. The CDR3 length is 14 residues. V shed 2 bases, J shed 6 bases, and the junction held 0 bases outside the gene matches. CDR1 and CDR2 (germline): MRHNA, SNTAGT. The CDR3 nucleotides read TGTGCCAGCAGTGACGGGACAGGGGGCAATGAGCAGTTCTTC. This encodes CASSDGTGGNEQFF.

This clonotype was detected many times. V and J are TRBV5-1 and TRBJ1-6; no firm D call. Germline values: CDR1 SGHRS, CDR2 YFSETQ. This CDR3 has 14 residues. The germline V and J ends were trimmed by 8 bases and 4 bases, with 13 bases remaining between them. In DNA form, the CDR3 reads TGCGCCAGTTGTGAGGGAGGGTATAATTCACCCCTCCACTTT. This sequence encodes CASCEGGYNSPLHF.

The J gene is TRBJ1-5, the V gene TRBV12-3 or TRBV12-4, with D uncertain. This CDR3 contains 13 residues. With 3 bases removed from V and 4 bases from J, the gap between germline ends came to 7 bases. The CDR3 nucleotides read TGTGCCAGCAGTTTGGGTATTAATCAGCCCCAGCATTTT. It is translated as CASSLGINQPQHF.